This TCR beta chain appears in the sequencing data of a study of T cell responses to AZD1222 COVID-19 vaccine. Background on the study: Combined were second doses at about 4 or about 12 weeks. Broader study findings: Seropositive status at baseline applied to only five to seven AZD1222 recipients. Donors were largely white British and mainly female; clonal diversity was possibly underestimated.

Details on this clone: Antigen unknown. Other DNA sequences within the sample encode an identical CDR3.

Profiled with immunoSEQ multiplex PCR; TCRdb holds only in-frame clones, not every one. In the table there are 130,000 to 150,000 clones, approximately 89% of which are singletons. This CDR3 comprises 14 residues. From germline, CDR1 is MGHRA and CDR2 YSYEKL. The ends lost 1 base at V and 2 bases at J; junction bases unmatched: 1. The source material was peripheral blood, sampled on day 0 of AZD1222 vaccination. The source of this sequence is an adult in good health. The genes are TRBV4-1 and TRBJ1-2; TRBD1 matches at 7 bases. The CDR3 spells CASSQAQGNYGYTF. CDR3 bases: TGCGCCAGCAGCCAAGCACAGGGGAACTATGGCTACACCTTC.